The next 18 T cell receptor beta chains were all read from a single sample in a study of tumor and adjacent non-tumor tissue in lung cancer. TCRbeta libraries were built with three rounds of nested PCR, modified from ARM-PCR. TCRdb processed the multiplex PCR reads anew with MiXCR; each CDR3 protein has one entry. Seen here are 81,000 or so distinct CDR3 sequences, around 85% observed once, and the top ten hold 10% to 15%. No cell sorting was done before RNA was extracted from the tissue. Sequenced sample: lung tumor tissue. Receptors originate from a woman between 45 and 65 years old with non-small cell lung cancer.

As concerns this clonotype: Germline and junction disagree at one end, which may indicate a read error. The V call is TRBV11-2, the J call TRBJ2-2; no reliable D call. Germline-derived CDR1 and CDR2 are SGHAT and FQNNGV. CDR3 length: 14 amino acids. CDR3 loop: CPSSKNWDTGELFF. The DNA for the CDR3 is TGTCCCAGCAGCAAAAACTGGGATACTGGGGAGCTGTTTTTT.

The rearrangement uses TRBV6-2 or TRBV6-3 and TRBJ2-1; TRBD2 aligns across 7 bases. The CDR3 has 13 amino acids. The germline gives CDR1 MNHEY, CDR2 SVGEGT. This CDR3 is CTNNGGGVYEQFF. In DNA form, the CDR3 reads TGTACCAACAATGGGGGAGGGGTTTATGAGCAGTTCTTC.

As for this clonotype: Since no conserved phenylalanine or tryptophan closes the CDR3, a read error is the likely cause. The chain recombines TRBV11-2 with TRBJ2-1; 10 bases map to TRBD2. The CDR3 runs to 15 residues. Germline-derived CDR1 and CDR2 are SGHAT and FQNNGV. The CDR3 region has the DNA TGCGCCAGCATCTTTATAGCGGGAGGAGACAATGAACAGTTCTCC. Translating gives CASIFIAGGDNEQFS.

In this sample, this clonotype turned up once. Compared with germline, one end of the junction differs, possibly owing to a read error. The chain links TRBV6-5 to TRBJ2-6; D might be TRBD1 (5 bases). Germline V gives CDR1 MNHEY, CDR2 SVGAGI. The CDR3 contains 13 residues. This chain's CDR3 is CASSHSGANILTF. The CDR3 DNA sequence: TGTGCCAGCAGTCACTCTGGGGCCAACATCCTGACTTTC.

Details on this clonotype: The junction departs from the called germline gene at one end, perhaps through a read error. The CDR3: CASSSKRASNYGYSF. For the CDR3, the DNA is TGTGCCAGCAGCTCGAAGCGTGCCTCTAACTATGGCTACTCCTTC. This sequence joins TRBV11-1 and TRBJ1-2; D gene uncertain. This CDR3 is 15 amino acids long. CDR1 and CDR2 from the germline V gene are SGHAT and FQDESV (reference sequence).

By sample fraction, this clonotype is medium-sized. The chain recombines TRBV11-2 with TRBJ2-1, with TRBD2 matching 14 bases. Germline V gene data show CDR1 as SGHAT and CDR2 as FQNNGV. V was clipped by 0 bases and J by 8 bases; unmatched bases: 6. This CDR3 spans 17 amino acids. The CDR3 here is CASSLESGLAGVDEQFF. The CDR3 bases are TGTGCCAGCAGCTTAGAGTCGGGACTAGCGGGAGTCGATGAGCAGTTCTTC. The whole variable domain, filled in from reference TRBV11-2 and TRBJ2-1, reads EAGVAQSPRYKIIEKRQSVAFWCNPISGHATLYWYQQILGQGPKLLIQFQNNGVVDDSQLPKDRFSAERLKGVDSTLKIQPAKLEDSAVYLCASSLESGLAGVDEQFFGPGTRLTVL.

The V and J genes are TRBV6-1 and TRBJ2-5; maybe TRBD1 (5 bases). The CDR3 is made up of 14 amino acids. Germline V lookup: CDR1 MNHNS, CDR2 SASEGT. Deletions cut 4 bases from V and 3 bases from J, with 12 bases between. In DNA, the CDR3 is TGTGCCAGCAGTGCGACAGTTATGAAAGAGACCCAGTACTTC. It is translated as CASSATVMKETQYF.

The count of this clonotype is one. One junction end disagrees with the germline gene, perhaps due to a read error. The genes are TRBV29-1 and TRBJ2-3, with D tentatively TRBD2 (6 bases). CDR3 length: 16 residues. The germline CDR1 and CDR2 sequences are SQVTM and ANQGSEA. The CDR3: CSDLGLRAGSTDTQFF. The CDR3 DNA follows: TGCAGCGATCTGGGACTCCGAGCGGGTAGCACAGATACGCAATTTTTT.

Comment on this clonotype: One end of the junction fails to match germline, which may point to a read error. The CDR3 protein is CASSWTGGSARELFF. CDR3 in DNA: TGTGCCAGCAGCTGGACAGGGGGGTCGGCCAGGGAGCTTTTTTTT. The rearrangement joins TRBV28 to TRBJ2-2; 10 nucleotides line up with TRBD1. Looked up from germline, CDR1 is MDHEN and CDR2 is SYDVKM. CDR3 length: 15 residues.

For this clonotype: The junction departs from the called germline gene at one end, perhaps through a read error. CDR3 region: CSVDLAGFPGELFF. The DNA for the CDR3 is TGCAGCGTTGACCTAGCGGGATTCCCCGGGGAACTGTTTTTT. The V call is TRBV29-1, the J call TRBJ2-2; 9 bases align to TRBD2. The length of the CDR3 is 14 residues. Germline V gives CDR1 SQVTM, CDR2 ANQGSEA.

On this clonotype: A junction boundary mismatches the germline segment, possibly from a read error. The rearrangement joins TRBV11-2 to TRBJ2-1; the D gene is possibly TRBD2 (5 bases). Germline CDR1 is SGHAT and CDR2 is FQNNGV. CDR3 length equals 14 residues. The chain's CDR3 is CASSILAQNNEQFF. CDR3 DNA: TGTGCCAGCAGCATCCTAGCCCAAAACAATGAACAGTTCTTC.

With respect to this clonotype: Mismatch with germline at one junction end may stem from a read error. This chain joins TRBV6-5 and TRBJ1-6; 9 nucleotides line up with TRBD1. The CDR3 contains 14 residues. The germline V gene encodes CDR1 MNHEY and CDR2 SVGAGI. Here the CDR3 reads CVSWLQGANSPLHF. The CDR3 nucleotides read TGTGTCAGCTGGCTACAGGGGGCCAATTCACCCCTCCACTTT.

On this clonotype: At one end the junction does not follow the germline gene, possibly because of a read error. The chain joins TRBV11-2 to TRBJ2-1; 7 positions agree with TRBD2. CDR1 is SGHAT and CDR2 is FQNNGV in the germline V gene. The CDR3 extends over 12 amino acids. CDR3 protein: CVSLGLPGERFF. DNA of the CDR3: TGTGTCAGCTTGGGACTACCTGGCGAGCGGTTCTTC.

The rearrangement uses TRBV11-3 and TRBJ2-2; D call uncertain. Deletions cut 3 bases from V and 7 bases from J, with 12 bases between. The CDR3 contains 14 residues. Germline CDR1 SGHNT, CDR2 YENEEA. For the CDR3, the DNA is TGTGCCAGCAGCTTTTCTCAGGTGGACGGGGAGCTGTTTTTT. This encodes CASSFSQVDGELFF.

This rearrangement joins TRBV18 to TRBJ2-3; D perhaps matches TRBD1 (5 bases). V was clipped by 3 bases and J by 1 base, with 5 bases between them. CDR3 length: 13 residues. Germline CDR1 reads KGHSH; CDR2 reads LQKENI. This CDR3 reads CASSPGRTDTQYF. The CDR3 coding sequence is TGTGCCAGCTCACCGGGGCGCACAGATACGCAGTATTTT.

This clonotype was counted only a few times. A clone one base away is much larger, so this may be a read error. The rearrangement uses TRBV20-1 and TRBJ1-5; 8 bases fit TRBD1. Trimming at V came to 5 bases and at J to 2 bases, leaving 11 bases not matched to a gene. Germline V lookup: CDR1 DFQATT, CDR2 SNEGSKA (reference sequence). CDR3 length: 16 residues. CDR3 sequence (DNA): TGCAGTGCTCAAGACAGGGGTCGTGGTGGCAATCAGCCCCAGCATTTT. It translates to CSAQDRGRGGNQPQHF.

Regarding this clonotype: At one end, the junction sequence differs from germline, possibly due to a read error. The J gene is TRBJ2-7, the V gene TRBV10-3; TRBD2 is a possible D gene (6 bases). The CDR3 has 17 amino acids. Germline loops: CDR1 ENHRY, CDR2 SYGVKD. CDR3 coding DNA: TGTGCCATCAGTGCTAAAACGGGACGGGACTTGTTGTACGAACAGTACTTC. Protein: CAISAKTGRDLLYEQYF.

About this clonotype itself: At one end the junction does not follow the germline gene, possibly because of a read error. The V gene is TRBV29-1, the J gene TRBJ2-1; tentative D call: TRBD2 (6 bases). Germline CDR1 SQVTM, CDR2 ANQGSEA. CDR3 length: 11 amino acids. The CDR3 region has the DNA TGTAGCGTTGGAGTCGGGAGTGAGCAGTTCTTC. Its protein product is CSVGVGSEQFF.